Listed here are 28 T cell receptor beta chains from one sample, sequenced in a study of T-cell memory formation after mild COVID-19. TCRdb reprocessed the 5' RACE reads with MiXCR, giving one entry per CDR3 protein. The data contain around 390,000 distinct CDR3 sequences, 15% to 20% of them singletons. The sample comprised PBMCs or a T cell subset sorted from them (not recorded which). The receptor source for this set is a man between 18 and 35 years old who had mild COVID-19 (a few samples of this study predate the infection). Cell type and time point are not known.

This clonotype was detected a few times. J is TRBJ2-4 and V is TRBV20-1; D is possibly TRBD1 (5 bases). This CDR3 is built from 11 residues. Between the trimmed V and J ends, which lost 6 bases and 7 bases, there was a span of 10 bases. Germline loops: CDR1 DFQATT, CDR2 SNEGSKA (reference sequence). As DNA, the CDR3 is TGCAGTGCGCCCCAGGGCAACATTCAGTACTTC. Translated: CSAPQGNIQYF.

The rearrangement joins TRBV5-5 to TRBJ1-2; TRBD1 agrees at 8 bases. Per the germline V gene, CDR1 is SGHKS and CDR2 is YYEKEE (reference sequence). Trimming removed 1 base from V and 0 bases from J; junction bases left unmatched: 5. The CDR3 sequence is 16 residues long. In nucleotides, the CDR3 is TGTGCCAGCAGCTTGTACGGACAGGGTACTAACTATGGCTACACCTTC. Protein: CASSLYGQGTNYGYTF.

This clonotype turned up a few times. As DNA, the CDR3 is TGTGCCAGCAGGTTTCAGGGGACTGGAAACACCATATATTTT. Amino acids: CASRFQGTGNTIYF. This chain joins TRBV7-2 and TRBJ1-3, with D maybe TRBD1 (6 bases). The ends were cut back, 6 bases at V and 2 bases at J, with 11 bases in the middle. This CDR3 region has 14 residues. Germline loops: CDR1 SGHTA, CDR2 FQGNSA.

In this sample, this clonotype turned up many times. The genes are TRBV7-2 and TRBJ1-2, with a weak D call TRBD1 (5 bases). V was clipped by 5 bases and J by 0 bases, with 13 bases between them. The CDR3 runs to 15 residues. Germline V gene sequence: CDR1 SGHTA, CDR2 FQGNSA. CDR3 DNA: TGTGCCAGCAGCGACACAGGATCCTCTAACTATGGCTACACCTTC. It yields the protein CASSDTGSSNYGYTF.

This clonotype has a handful of counts. The chain employs TRBV28 and TRBJ1-4, with D possibly being TRBD1 (5 bases). The CDR3 is 12 amino acids. Trimming took off 3 bases at V and 14 bases at J, with 13 bases between the two ends. CDR1 is MDHEN and CDR2 is SYDVKM in the germline V gene. CDR3 bases: TGTGCCAGCAGTTTCCGATCAGGGCGGCTGTTTTTT. Translated, it gives CASSFRSGRLFF.

This clonotype has more than one count but fewer than ten. This CDR3 reads CSATDRADEQYV. The CDR3 region has the DNA TGCAGTGCTACGGACAGGGCGGACGAGCAGTACGTC. V is TRBV20-1 and J is TRBJ2-7; 8 bases are a match to TRBD1. V was pared by 4 bases and J by 5 bases, with 4 bases of the junction left unmatched. Germline CDR1 DFQATT, CDR2 SNEGSKA (reference sequence). The CDR3 extends over 12 amino acids.

Here the CDR3 reads CASSYGGSRLGYTF. In DNA, the CDR3 is TGTGCCAGCAGCTACGGGGGATCCCGCTTAGGCTACACCTTC. V usage is TRBV7-9 and J usage is TRBJ1-2, with TRBD1 as a possible D gene (5 bases). The CDR3 is made up of 14 amino acids. Germline values: CDR1 SEHNR, CDR2 FQNEAQ (reference sequence). The V and J ends lost 4 bases and 8 bases respectively, with 17 bases between them. Full variable domain (outside the CDR3, taken from reference TRBV7-9 and TRBJ1-2): DTGVSQNPRHKITKRGQNVTFRCDPISEHNRLYWYRQTLGQGPEFLTYFQNEAQLEKSRLLSDRFSAERPKGSFSTLEIQRTEQGDSAMYLCASSYGGSRLGYTFGSGTRLTVV.

This clonotype came up a few times. This chain joins TRBV27 and TRBJ1-1, with D hard to call. The CDR3 is 13 residues long. CDR1 and CDR2 from the germline V gene are MNHEY and SMNVEV (reference sequence). Trimming left V 7 bases short and J 5 bases short, with 14 bases between. The CDR3 nucleotides are TGTGCCAGCATGGCCGGATACGGGACTGAAGCTTTCTTT. It translates to CASMAGYGTEAFF.

This clonotype showed up many times. This chain links TRBV9 with TRBJ2-5; the D gene is possibly TRBD1 (5 bases). V dropped 1 base and J dropped 9 bases, with 19 bases sitting between them. The CDR3 length is 15 residues. Germline V gives CDR1 SGDLS, CDR2 YYNGEE. In DNA form, the CDR3 reads TGTGCCAGCAGCGTAAACCCGACAGTCGGAGTTGCCCAGTACTTC. As protein: CASSVNPTVGVAQYF.

The chain employs TRBV7-2 and TRBJ1-1; D is undetermined. CDR3 size: 15 residues. V was shortened by 5 bases and J by 1 base, with 14 bases between the two germline ends. Germline CDR1 and CDR2: SGHTA and FQGNSA. CDR3 in amino acids: CASSRSPGENTEAFF. Here the CDR3 DNA reads TGTGCCAGCAGCCGTAGCCCAGGAGAGAACACTGAAGCTTTCTTT.

The rearrangement uses TRBV12-3 or TRBV12-4 and TRBJ2-5, with 9 bases matching TRBD2. The CDR3 has 16 amino acids. V gave up 6 bases and J gave up 2 bases; unmatched junction bases: 10. For the CDR3, the DNA is TGTGCCAGCAGCCCTCGTGGAGCGGGGGGACAAGAGACCCAGTACTTC. Translation: CASSPRGAGGQETQYF.

This clonotype turned up a few times. V usage is TRBV10-3 and J usage is TRBJ2-7; no reliable D call. CDR3 length equals 12 residues. Germline loops: CDR1 ENHRY, CDR2 SYGVKD. The V and J ends lost 6 bases and 2 bases respectively, with 8 bases between them. CDR3 amino acids: CAISPGPYEQYF. As DNA, the CDR3 is TGTGCCATCAGCCCCGGCCCCTACGAGCAGTACTTC.

This clonotype was seen just once. This rearrangement joins TRBV18 to TRBJ2-3; no reliable D call. CDR3 length equals 14 residues. CDR1 is KGHSH, CDR2 LQKENI, per germline. Trimming took 3 bases from V and 6 from J, leaving 13 bases between them. CDR3 nucleotides: TGTGCCAGCTCACCCTTGGATAGCATGGATACGCAGTATTTT. Translated: CASSPLDSMDTQYF.

This clonotype has more than one count but fewer than ten. This rearrangement joins TRBV7-9 to TRBJ1-2, with unresolved D. Trimming took 5 bases from V and 8 from J, leaving 9 bases between them. The CDR3 is 11 amino acids. CDR1 and CDR2 (germline): SEHNR, FQNEAQ (reference sequence). CDR3 amino acids: CASSPLGGYTF. Here the CDR3 DNA reads TGTGCCAGCAGCCCTCTGGGCGGCTACACCTTC.

The chain carries TRBV7-2 and TRBJ1-3, with 7 bases identical to TRBD1. Germline V gene data show CDR1 as SGHTA and CDR2 as FQGNSA. This CDR3 spans 16 amino acids. With 5 bases clipped from V and 2 bases from J, the junction kept 9 bases outside the gene matches. CDR3 sequence reads: CASSRSPGTAGNTIYF. For the CDR3, the DNA is TGTGCCAGCAGCCGATCGCCCGGGACAGCTGGAAACACCATATATTTT.

This rearrangement joins TRBV5-1 to TRBJ2-1; D unclear. V lost 0 bases and J 8 bases, leaving 9 bases between the germline ends. Germline V gives CDR1 SGHRS, CDR2 YFSETQ. The CDR3 runs to 13 residues. CDR3: CASSLVGTDEQFF. Written as DNA, the CDR3 is TGCGCCAGCAGCTTGGTCGGTACCGATGAGCAGTTCTTC.

CDR3 in amino acids: CASSFGTSRDGYTF. In nucleotides, the CDR3 is TGTGCCAGCAGCTTCGGGACATCGCGGGATGGCTACACCTTC. The chain joins TRBV7-6 to TRBJ1-2; D perhaps matches TRBD1 (6 bases). Germline lookup yields CDR1 SGHVS and CDR2 FNYEAQ. V shed 3 bases and J shed 6 bases, with 14 bases lying between them. The CDR3 contains 14 residues.

In its sample, this clonotype was seen a few times. The genes are TRBV4-2 and TRBJ2-7, with D tentatively TRBD2 (7 bases). In germline, CDR1 is LGHNA, CDR2 YNFKEQ. The CDR3 loop spans 15 amino acids. V lost 0 bases, J lost 1 base, and 10 bases lay in between. The DNA of the CDR3 is TGTGCCAGCAGCCAAGAGGGGGGGCGTTCCTACGAGCAGTACTTC. Translated: CASSQEGGRSYEQYF.

The CDR3 DNA sequence: TGTGCCAGCAGGGGGAATCAGGCCTATGGCTACACCTTC. Its translation is CASRGNQAYGYTF. This rearrangement joins TRBV7-2 to TRBJ1-2; D unclear. Trimming removed 6 bases from V and 4 bases from J, with 12 bases in between. Per the germline V gene, CDR1 is SGHTA and CDR2 is FQGNSA. This CDR3 is built from 13 residues.

This clonotype has only a few counts. The chain joins TRBV12-3 or TRBV12-4 to TRBJ1-2, with 7 bases that match TRBD1. This CDR3 has 16 residues. The V gene end was trimmed by 5 bases and the J gene end by 2 bases; junction bases not matched to a gene: 11. This CDR3 is CASSLQGLSANYGYTF. Written as DNA, the CDR3 is TGTGCCAGCAGTCTACAGGGGTTAAGTGCCAACTATGGCTACACCTTC.

The rearrangement links TRBV10-3 to TRBJ2-7; 11 bases are shared with TRBD1. The CDR3 covers 15 residues. The trim removed 4 bases at V and 5 bases at J, leaving 7 bases unmatched. Germline lookup yields CDR1 ENHRY and CDR2 SYGVKD. CDR3 sequence reads: CAISGQDRGRHEQYF. For the CDR3, the DNA is TGTGCCATCAGTGGCCAGGACAGGGGGCGGCACGAGCAGTACTTC.

This clonotype showed up many times. The V gene is TRBV7-9, the J gene TRBJ2-2; perhaps TRBD2 as D (5 bases). Germline V gene lookup returns CDR1 SEHNR and CDR2 FQNEAQ (reference sequence). CDR3 length: 16 amino acids. Trimming removed 2 bases from V and 6 bases from J, with 16 bases in between. CDR3 nucleotides: TGTGCCAGCAGCTTATTTGGCCTAAGAGGGTCCGGGGAGCTGTTTTTT. Its translation is CASSLFGLRGSGELFF.

This sequence joins TRBV29-1 and TRBJ2-7; no clear D gene. Germline loops: CDR1 SQVTM, CDR2 ANQGSEA. This CDR3 contains 12 residues. Trimming removed 4 bases at V and 3 bases at J, with 10 bases between. In DNA form, the CDR3 reads TGCAGCGTTGTGTCGGCCGGCTACGAGCAGTACTTC. This gives the protein CSVVSAGYEQYF.

As DNA, the CDR3 is TGTGCCAGCAGTTCCGGGACCCTTGTCAATGAGCAGTTCTTC. Translation: CASSSGTLVNEQFF. The chain has TRBV28 and TRBJ2-1, with D perhaps matching TRBD1 or TRBD2 (5 bases each). Trimming pared 4 bases from V and 6 bases from J, leaving 13 bases between. The CDR3 contains 14 residues. Germline lookup yields CDR1 MDHEN and CDR2 SYDVKM.

The gene calls are TRBV20-1 and TRBJ1-5, with TRBD1 as a possible D gene (6 bases). This CDR3 is 13 amino acids long. The V and J ends lost 0 bases and 7 bases respectively, with 10 bases between them. CDR1 is DFQATT, CDR2 SNEGSKA, per germline (reference sequence). CDR3 in DNA: TGCAGTGCTAGAGATCGGGGGCACCAGCCCCAGCATTTT. The encoded protein is CSARDRGHQPQHF.

This clonotype appeared once. V is TRBV5-1 and J is TRBJ2-5; D tentatively reads TRBD1 or TRBD2 (5 bases each). CDR3 length: 14 residues. Looked up from germline, CDR1 is SGHRS and CDR2 is YFSETQ. V was trimmed by 0 bases and J by 5 bases, leaving 11 bases between them. The DNA for the CDR3 is TGCGCCAGCAGCTTGGGGACGAGGGGTGAGACCCAGTACTTC. It translates to CASSLGTRGETQYF.

This clonotype appeared many times. The rearrangement joins TRBV5-1 to TRBJ2-7; a possible D gene is TRBD2 (5 bases). Trimming left V 2 bases short and J 1 base short, with 13 bases between. The germline V gene encodes CDR1 SGHRS and CDR2 YFSETQ. This CDR3 is built from 15 residues. The chain's CDR3 is CASSFSLSGSYEQYF. In nucleotides, the CDR3 is TGCGCCAGCAGCTTCTCGCTATCGGGATCCTACGAGCAGTACTTC.

This rearrangement joins TRBV7-9 to TRBJ1-2; D is perhaps TRBD1 (5 bases). Per germline, CDR1 SEHNR and CDR2 FQNEAQ (reference sequence). Trimming took 4 bases from V and 2 from J, leaving 11 bases between them. The CDR3 has 14 amino acids. The CDR3 sequence: CASSSDSVNYGYTF. The DNA for the CDR3 is TGTGCCAGCAGCTCCGACAGTGTCAACTATGGCTACACCTTC. Looking up the rest from reference TRBV7-9 and TRBJ1-2 gives the full variable domain: DTGVSQNPRHKITKRGQNVTFRCDPISEHNRLYWYRQTLGQGPEFLTYFQNEAQLEKSRLLSDRFSAERPKGSFSTLEIQRTEQGDSAMYLCASSSDSVNYGYTFGSGTRLTVV.